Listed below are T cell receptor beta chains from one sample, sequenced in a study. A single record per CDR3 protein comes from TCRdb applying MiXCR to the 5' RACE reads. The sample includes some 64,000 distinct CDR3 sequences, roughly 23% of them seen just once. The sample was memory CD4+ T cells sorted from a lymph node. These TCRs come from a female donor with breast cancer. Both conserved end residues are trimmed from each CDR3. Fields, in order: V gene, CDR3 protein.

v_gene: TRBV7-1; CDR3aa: ASSSGRAILTDTQY
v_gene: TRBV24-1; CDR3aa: ATSEVGNQPQH
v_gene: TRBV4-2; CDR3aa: ASSQVGQGDTEAF
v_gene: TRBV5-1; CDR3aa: ASSGTGGSEQF
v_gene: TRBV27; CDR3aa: ASSPDGFQETQY
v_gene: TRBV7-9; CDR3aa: ASSSSGGRVAQY
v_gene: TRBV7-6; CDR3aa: ASSALASETQY
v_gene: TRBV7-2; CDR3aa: ASSLASAQETQY
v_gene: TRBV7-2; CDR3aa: ASSSGTGTYKQY
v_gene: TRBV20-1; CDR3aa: SAREPLAGVGETQY
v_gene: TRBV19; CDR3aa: ASLRDRLNTEAF
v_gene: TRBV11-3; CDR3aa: ASSSPGGGARDTQY
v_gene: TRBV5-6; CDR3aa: ASSSPAGGPRAYNEQF
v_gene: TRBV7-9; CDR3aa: ASSRNQETQY
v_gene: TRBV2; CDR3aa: ASSPRDSRKETQY
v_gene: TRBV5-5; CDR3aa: ASSFRDTLNTEAF
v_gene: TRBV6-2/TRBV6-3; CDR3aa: ASSLAGQGSYEQY
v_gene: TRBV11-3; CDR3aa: ASSLAGSDYEQY
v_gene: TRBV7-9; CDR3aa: ASSALTGGTEAF
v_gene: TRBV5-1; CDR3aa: ASSLSGETGGYT